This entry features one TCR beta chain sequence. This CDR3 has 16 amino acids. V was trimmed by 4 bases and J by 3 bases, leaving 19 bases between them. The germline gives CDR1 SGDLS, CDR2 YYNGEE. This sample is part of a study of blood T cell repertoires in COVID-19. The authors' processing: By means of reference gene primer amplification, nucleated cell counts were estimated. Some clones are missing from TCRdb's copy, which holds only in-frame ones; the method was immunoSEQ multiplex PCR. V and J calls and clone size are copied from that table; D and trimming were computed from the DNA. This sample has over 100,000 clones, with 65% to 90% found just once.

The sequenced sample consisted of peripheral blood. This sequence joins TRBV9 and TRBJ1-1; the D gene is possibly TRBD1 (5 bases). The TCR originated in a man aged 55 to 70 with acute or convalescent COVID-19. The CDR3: CASSPSWGGRYTEAFF. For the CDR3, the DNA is TGTGCCAGCAGCCCCAGTTGGGGGGGGAGGTACACTGAAGCTTTCTTT.